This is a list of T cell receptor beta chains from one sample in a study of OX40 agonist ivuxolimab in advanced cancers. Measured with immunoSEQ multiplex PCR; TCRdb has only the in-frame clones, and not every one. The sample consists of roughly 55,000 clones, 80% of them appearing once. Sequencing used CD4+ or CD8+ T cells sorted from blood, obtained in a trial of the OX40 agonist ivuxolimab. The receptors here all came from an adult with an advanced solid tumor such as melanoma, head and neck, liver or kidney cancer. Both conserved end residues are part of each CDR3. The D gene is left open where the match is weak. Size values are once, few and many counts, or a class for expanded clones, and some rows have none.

cdr3_nt: TGTGCCAGCAGCCCCGGCGGCGTAGCGGGAGGGCAGGCCTACGAGCAGTACTTC; cdr3_aa: CASSPGGVAGGQAYEQYF; d_call: TRBD2; v_call: TRBV7-9; clone_size: .; j_call: TRBJ2-7
cdr3_nt: TGTGCCAGCACCCTGGACAGGGAGGGCTATGGCTACACCTTC; cdr3_aa: CASTLDREGYGYTF; d_call: TRBD1; v_call: TRBV6-1; clone_size: .; j_call: TRBJ1-2
cdr3_nt: TGCGCCAGCAGCTTGGAGCGGGGCTCGGCATACAATGAGCAGTTCTTC; cdr3_aa: CASSLERGSAYNEQFF; d_call: TRBD2; v_call: TRBV5-1; clone_size: .; j_call: TRBJ2-1
cdr3_nt: TGTGCCACCAGCAGAGTATCCGGCGAGCAGTACTTC; cdr3_aa: CATSRVSGEQYF; d_call: .; v_call: TRBV15; clone_size: .; j_call: TRBJ2-7
cdr3_nt: TGTGCCAGCTCACAAACACAGGCTCTCGGTGGCTACACCTTC; cdr3_aa: CASSQTQALGGYTF; d_call: .; v_call: TRBV18; clone_size: .; j_call: TRBJ1-2
cdr3_nt: TGTGCCAGCAGCTTAGGGGTAGATTTGACTGAAGCTTTCTTT; cdr3_aa: CASSLGVDLTEAFF; d_call: .; v_call: TRBV7-9; clone_size: .; j_call: TRBJ1-1
cdr3_nt: TGTGCCAGCAGTACAGGGGTTAATCAGCCCCAGCATTTT; cdr3_aa: CASSTGVNQPQHF; d_call: TRBD1; v_call: TRBV2; clone_size: .; j_call: TRBJ1-5
cdr3_nt: TGTGCCAGCAGTACCTCGACAGGGTTGAGGTACGAGCAGTACTTC; cdr3_aa: CASSTSTGLRYEQYF; d_call: TRBD1; v_call: TRBV6-5; clone_size: .; j_call: TRBJ2-7
cdr3_nt: TGTGCCAGTACCTTTCGGAGGGACAGCAATTCACCCCTCCACTTT; cdr3_aa: CASTFRRDSNSPLHF; d_call: TRBD1; v_call: TRBV19; clone_size: .; j_call: TRBJ1-6
cdr3_nt: TGTGCCAGCAGCCGATTAGCGGGAGACTACGAGCAGTACTTC; cdr3_aa: CASSRLAGDYEQYF; d_call: TRBD2; v_call: TRBV6-6; clone_size: .; j_call: TRBJ2-7
cdr3_nt: TGTGCCAGCCCCACCCGGGGGAACTATGGCTACACCTTC; cdr3_aa: CASPTRGNYGYTF; d_call: .; v_call: TRBV5-8; clone_size: .; j_call: TRBJ1-2
cdr3_nt: TGTGCTAGTGGTATAGAGACCCAGTACTTC; cdr3_aa: CASGIETQYF; d_call: .; v_call: TRBV12-5; clone_size: once; j_call: TRBJ2-5
cdr3_nt: TGCGCCAGCACCCGGGACAGGGGCTATACTTGGGGTGGCTACACCTTC; cdr3_aa: CASTRDRGYTWGGYTF; d_call: TRBD1; v_call: TRBV4-3; clone_size: few; j_call: TRBJ1-2
cdr3_nt: TGTGCCTGGAGTGCGGACAGTCATAATTCACCCCTCCACTTT; cdr3_aa: CAWSADSHNSPLHF; d_call: .; v_call: TRBV30; clone_size: .; j_call: TRBJ1-6
cdr3_nt: TGTGCCAGTAGTATCGGAGGGATAAGGGACACTGAAGCTTTCTTT; cdr3_aa: CASSIGGIRDTEAFF; d_call: .; v_call: TRBV19; clone_size: .; j_call: TRBJ1-1
cdr3_nt: TGTGCCAGCATCAGGACAGGGTTTTACAATGAGCAGTTCTTC; cdr3_aa: CASIRTGFYNEQFF; d_call: TRBD1; v_call: TRBV5-8; clone_size: once; j_call: TRBJ2-1
cdr3_nt: TGTGCCAGCAGCGTAGAAGTGGGAGCCCAGTACTTC; cdr3_aa: CASSVEVGAQYF; d_call: .; v_call: TRBV9; clone_size: .; j_call: TRBJ2-5
cdr3_nt: TGTGCCAGCAGTTCCTTCGGGATCTCCCGTCTCTCTGGAAACACCATATATTTT; cdr3_aa: CASSSFGISRLSGNTIYF; d_call: .; v_call: TRBV27; clone_size: .; j_call: TRBJ1-3
cdr3_nt: TGTGCCTGGAGTGTGGGTATCCGGGGGTCCTACAATGAGCAGTTCTTC; cdr3_aa: CAWSVGIRGSYNEQFF; d_call: .; v_call: TRBV30; clone_size: .; j_call: TRBJ2-1
cdr3_nt: TGTGCCTGGACGTCCGTGGGACAGGAAGCTTTCTTT; cdr3_aa: CAWTSVGQEAFF; d_call: TRBD1; v_call: TRBV30; clone_size: .; j_call: TRBJ1-1
cdr3_nt: TGTGCCAGCAGCTTAGTGGCGGGGCAGAATCAGCCCCAGCATTTT; cdr3_aa: CASSLVAGQNQPQHF; d_call: .; v_call: TRBV7-2; clone_size: .; j_call: TRBJ1-5
cdr3_nt: TGCGCCAGCAGCCTACCGGCAGGGAGCGGGGATGAAAAACTGTTTTTT; cdr3_aa: CASSLPAGSGDEKLFF; d_call: .; v_call: TRBV4-3; clone_size: .; j_call: TRBJ1-4
cdr3_nt: TGTGCCAGCAGGGGAGCGGGAGGGATCTACGAGCAGTACTTC; cdr3_aa: CASRGAGGIYEQYF; d_call: TRBD2; v_call: TRBV28; clone_size: .; j_call: TRBJ2-7
cdr3_nt: TGTGCCAGCAGCAAGGGTCTCGGGGAAAGCACAGATACGCAGTATTTT; cdr3_aa: CASSKGLGESTDTQYF; d_call: .; v_call: TRBV5-4; clone_size: .; j_call: TRBJ2-3
cdr3_nt: TGTGCCAGTTCGGGACAGGGGACTCTAAACACTGAAGCTTTCTTT; cdr3_aa: CASSGQGTLNTEAFF; d_call: TRBD1; v_call: TRBV19; clone_size: .; j_call: TRBJ1-1
cdr3_nt: TGTGCCAGCAGCTTAGACGCCCTGGGACAGAGAATTACTAACTATGGCTACACCTTC; cdr3_aa: CASSLDALGQRITNYGYTF; d_call: TRBD1; v_call: TRBV7-2; clone_size: .; j_call: TRBJ1-2
cdr3_nt: TGTGCCAGCAGCTTAACGACTCTGGCTGAAGCTTTCTTT; cdr3_aa: CASSLTTLAEAFF; d_call: .; v_call: TRBV7-3; clone_size: .; j_call: TRBJ1-1
cdr3_nt: TGTGCCAGCAGCCCCCGGACAGGGATTAATGAGCAGTTCTTC; cdr3_aa: CASSPRTGINEQFF; d_call: TRBD1; v_call: TRBV5-4; clone_size: .; j_call: TRBJ2-1
cdr3_nt: TGTGCCAGCAGTGAACTCCAGAAGCAGTACTTC; cdr3_aa: CASSELQKQYF; d_call: .; v_call: TRBV2; clone_size: .; j_call: TRBJ2-7
cdr3_nt: TGTGCCAGCAGCTTCCAACTAGCGGGAGCGGGTAATGAGCAGTTCTTC; cdr3_aa: CASSFQLAGAGNEQFF; d_call: TRBD2; v_call: TRBV7-2; clone_size: once; j_call: TRBJ2-1
cdr3_nt: TGCGCCAGCAGCCCCCGGCCGGGACAGGGGACCGAGCAGTACTTC; cdr3_aa: CASSPRPGQGTEQYF; d_call: TRBD1; v_call: TRBV5-1; clone_size: .; j_call: TRBJ2-7
cdr3_nt: TGTGCCAGCAGTTATGCCTCAGACAGGGTTCTGTACTTC; cdr3_aa: CASSYASDRVLYF; d_call: TRBD1; v_call: TRBV6-5; clone_size: .; j_call: TRBJ2-5
cdr3_nt: TGTGCCACCAGCAGAGATCGAATGGGGGCAGTCTACGAGCAGTACTTC; cdr3_aa: CATSRDRMGAVYEQYF; d_call: .; v_call: TRBV15; clone_size: .; j_call: TRBJ2-7
cdr3_nt: TGTGCCAGCAGCGATACCGGACCTCGGGATGAAAAACTGTTTTTT; cdr3_aa: CASSDTGPRDEKLFF; d_call: .; v_call: TRBV6-5; clone_size: .; j_call: TRBJ1-4
cdr3_nt: TGCGCCAGCAGCTTGGGACAGGGATGGGATGAGCAGTTCTTC; cdr3_aa: CASSLGQGWDEQFF; d_call: TRBD1; v_call: TRBV5-1; clone_size: few; j_call: TRBJ2-1
cdr3_nt: TGTGCCACCAGTTACAGCGGGGGCCACAACTACGAGCAGTACTTC; cdr3_aa: CATSYSGGHNYEQYF; d_call: TRBD2; v_call: TRBV7-2; clone_size: .; j_call: TRBJ2-7
cdr3_nt: TGTGCCAGCAGTTATGGACGGCGGAGATACCCTGAAGCTTTCTTT; cdr3_aa: CASSYGRRRYPEAFF; d_call: .; v_call: TRBV5-6; clone_size: once; j_call: TRBJ1-1
cdr3_nt: TGTGCCAGCAGGAGTACCCCAGGTGGTAATTCACCCCTCCACTTT; cdr3_aa: CASRSTPGGNSPLHF; d_call: .; v_call: TRBV2; clone_size: .; j_call: TRBJ1-6
cdr3_nt: TGCAGCGTTGAACCGACAGGCGAGTGGAACACTGAAGCTTTCTTT; cdr3_aa: CSVEPTGEWNTEAFF; d_call: .; v_call: TRBV29-1; clone_size: .; j_call: TRBJ1-1
cdr3_nt: TGTGCCAGTAGTCGGGCCAGCACAGATACGCAGTATTTT; cdr3_aa: CASSRASTDTQYF; d_call: .; v_call: TRBV19; clone_size: .; j_call: TRBJ2-3
cdr3_nt: TGTGCCAGCAGTCCAGGACCCACGAACGACGAAGCTTTCTTT; cdr3_aa: CASSPGPTNDEAFF; d_call: .; v_call: TRBV11-2; clone_size: .; j_call: TRBJ1-1
cdr3_nt: TGTGCCAGCAGCTTTAAACTGGGGGGGAACACTGAAGCTTTCTTT; cdr3_aa: CASSFKLGGNTEAFF; d_call: .; v_call: TRBV5-4; clone_size: .; j_call: TRBJ1-1
cdr3_nt: TGTGCCAGCAGCCAAGATCTTCCCCCCTGGAACGAGCAGTACTTC; cdr3_aa: CASSQDLPPWNEQYF; d_call: .; v_call: TRBV4-2; clone_size: .; j_call: TRBJ2-7
cdr3_nt: TGTGCCAGCAGCGAACGACAGGGGAGAGCAGATACGCAGTATTTT; cdr3_aa: CASSERQGRADTQYF; d_call: TRBD1; v_call: TRBV11-2; clone_size: .; j_call: TRBJ2-3
cdr3_nt: TGTGCCACCAGCAAGACAGGAAACACCGGGGAGCTGTTTTTT; cdr3_aa: CATSKTGNTGELFF; d_call: .; v_call: TRBV15; clone_size: .; j_call: TRBJ2-2
cdr3_nt: TGTGCCACCAGCAGAGATTATAGCGGGAGACCGTACAATGAGCAGTTCTTC; cdr3_aa: CATSRDYSGRPYNEQFF; d_call: TRBD2; v_call: TRBV15; clone_size: .; j_call: TRBJ2-1
cdr3_nt: TGTGCCAGCAGCTTGGCCGGGGGGCGGGATTCACCCCTCCACTTT; cdr3_aa: CASSLAGGRDSPLHF; d_call: .; v_call: TRBV5-4; clone_size: once; j_call: TRBJ1-6
cdr3_nt: TGTGCCAGCAGTCCGAACGAGAGGGTTTACTATGGCTACACCTTC; cdr3_aa: CASSPNERVYYGYTF; d_call: .; v_call: TRBV2; clone_size: once; j_call: TRBJ1-2
cdr3_nt: TGTGCCAGCAGCTTTGTGACTGGGGCCAACGTCCTGACTTTC; cdr3_aa: CASSFVTGANVLTF; d_call: .; v_call: TRBV5-4; clone_size: .; j_call: TRBJ2-6
cdr3_nt: TGTGCCAGTAGTGTCCTTAACAGGGACGATCAGCCCCAGCATTTT; cdr3_aa: CASSVLNRDDQPQHF; d_call: .; v_call: TRBV19; clone_size: .; j_call: TRBJ1-5
cdr3_nt: TGTGCCAGCAGTTTAAGTGGCAGGGCGAACACTGAAGCTTTCTTT; cdr3_aa: CASSLSGRANTEAFF; d_call: .; v_call: TRBV28; clone_size: once; j_call: TRBJ1-1
cdr3_nt: TGTGCCAGCAGAAAGACAGACACTGAAGCTTTCTTT; cdr3_aa: CASRKTDTEAFF; d_call: .; v_call: TRBV6-6; clone_size: once; j_call: TRBJ1-1
cdr3_nt: TGTGCCAGCAGCTTACTTTCCAGGGAATGGGCTTTCTTT; cdr3_aa: CASSLLSREWAFF; d_call: .; v_call: TRBV7-2; clone_size: .; j_call: TRBJ1-1
cdr3_nt: TGTGCTAGTGGTTCCAGGGGGGGAGGTACTGAAGCTTTCTTT; cdr3_aa: CASGSRGGGTEAFF; d_call: TRBD1; v_call: TRBV12-5; clone_size: once; j_call: TRBJ1-1
cdr3_nt: TGTGCCAGCGGGATTAGCGGGTCCTACAATGAGCAGTTCTTC; cdr3_aa: CASGISGSYNEQFF; d_call: TRBD2; v_call: TRBV2; clone_size: .; j_call: TRBJ2-1
cdr3_nt: TGTGCCAGCAGTGAAGGGTCCTGGAGGTGGACTGAAGCTTTCTTT; cdr3_aa: CASSEGSWRWTEAFF; d_call: .; v_call: TRBV2; clone_size: .; j_call: TRBJ1-1
cdr3_nt: TGTGCCAGCAGTTTATCCGCAGGGAACTCCTACGAGCAGTACTTC; cdr3_aa: CASSLSAGNSYEQYF; d_call: .; v_call: TRBV27; clone_size: many; j_call: TRBJ2-7
cdr3_nt: TGTGCCAGCAGCCGGACTAGCGGGAGCGGGTCTGAGCAGTTCTTC; cdr3_aa: CASSRTSGSGSEQFF; d_call: TRBD2; v_call: TRBV25-1; clone_size: .; j_call: TRBJ2-1